This T cell receptor beta chain was captured in a study of PD-L1 blockade in urothelial cancer. Study-wide background: Men with urothelial cancer arising in the bladder made up about 85% of the roughly 30 patients. Blood was subjected to analysis at 3 weeks (second dose) and 6 weeks following treatment start.

Trimming took off 5 bases at V and 0 bases at J, with 18 bases between the two ends. The CDR3 loop spans 17 amino acids. CDR1 and CDR2 (germline): LNHNV, YYDKDF (reference sequence). Clones were sequenced by immunoSEQ multiplex PCR, and TCRdb holds only the in-frame ones, with some missing. The sample gives approximately 50,000 clones, around four fifths of which show up once; approximately 1.4% is in the top ten. Described time point: pretreatment peripheral blood. The source material was PBMCs, sampled around atezolizumab (anti-PD-L1) treatment. The clonotype originates from a man aged 45-60 years with urothelial cancer. J is TRBJ2-3 and V is TRBV15, with D perhaps matching TRBD2 (5 bases). CDR3 region: CATSLRAEFFSTDTQYF. In nucleotides, the CDR3 is TGTGCCACCAGCTTACGAGCGGAATTCTTTAGCACAGATACGCAGTATTTT.